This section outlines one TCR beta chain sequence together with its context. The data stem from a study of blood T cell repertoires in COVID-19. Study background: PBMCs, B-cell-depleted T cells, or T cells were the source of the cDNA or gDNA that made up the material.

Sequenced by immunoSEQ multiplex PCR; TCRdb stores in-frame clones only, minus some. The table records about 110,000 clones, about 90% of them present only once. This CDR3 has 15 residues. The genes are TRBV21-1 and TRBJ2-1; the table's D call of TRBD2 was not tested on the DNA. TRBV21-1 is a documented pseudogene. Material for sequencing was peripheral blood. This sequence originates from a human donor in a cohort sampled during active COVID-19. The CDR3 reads CASSAETDCLNEQFF. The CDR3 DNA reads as TGTGCCAGCAGCGCAGAAACGGACTGTTTGAATGAGCAGTTCTTC.